The 19 T cell receptor beta chains in this list originate from one sample, sequenced in a study of T cell repertoires in cytomegalovirus infection. MiXCR was run by TCRdb on the reads, yielding one entry per CDR3 protein. The data contain roughly 180,000 distinct CDR3 sequences, 28% of them singletons. The sequenced sample consisted of PBMCs. The source of these receptors is a human donor in good health (CMV status not recorded). Some clones in this sample may be carry-over from other donors' samples.

Many counts were recorded for this clonotype. The V gene is TRBV7-6, the J gene TRBJ2-1, with D uncertain. Germline values: CDR1 SGHVS, CDR2 FNYEAQ. This CDR3 region has 13 residues. V was clipped by 5 bases and J by 5 bases, with 10 bases between them. The CDR3 DNA sequence: TGTGCCAGCAGCGCCGGGTCCCACAATGAGCAGTTCTTC. The encoded protein is CASSAGSHNEQFF.

A few counts support this clonotype. This chain uses TRBV20-1 with TRBJ1-4; 7 bases are shared with TRBD1. CDR3 length equals 15 residues. From germline, CDR1 is DFQATT and CDR2 SNEGSKA (reference sequence). V lost 1 base to trimming and J lost 5 bases; unmatched junction nucleotides: 7. The chain's CDR3 is CSARGTGAINEKLFF. The CDR3 coding sequence is TGCAGTGCTAGAGGAACAGGGGCGATAAATGAAAAACTGTTTTTT.

The J gene is TRBJ1-3, the V gene TRBV20-1; D gene uncertain. Germline V gene data show CDR1 as DFQATT and CDR2 as SNEGSKA (reference sequence). The CDR3 is 12 residues long. V gave up 0 bases and J gave up 9 bases, with 9 bases separating them. The CDR3 region has the DNA TGCAGTGCTAGAGATGAGGAGCGCACCATATATTTT. Translated, it gives CSARDEERTIYF.

The J gene is TRBJ1-5, the V gene TRBV7-2, with D maybe TRBD1 (5 bases). CDR1 is SGHTA, CDR2 FQGNSA, per germline. CDR3 length: 13 amino acids. V was shortened by 1 base and J by 9 bases, with 10 bases between the two germline ends. CDR3 DNA sequence: TGTGCCAGCAGCTTAGAAGCAGGGCGGCCCCAGCATTTT. It encodes CASSLEAGRPQHF.

The J gene is TRBJ2-4, the V gene TRBV5-1, with 8 bases identical to TRBD1. This CDR3 is 16 amino acids long. Germline lookup yields CDR1 SGHRS and CDR2 YFSETQ. J gave up 3 bases and V 4 bases, and 9 bases lay outside the gene matches. The CDR3 loop reads CASSHRTGSDKNIQYF. The CDR3 region has the DNA TGCGCCAGCAGCCATAGGACAGGGAGTGACAAAAACATTCAGTACTTC. Full variable domain (rest looked up from reference TRBV5-1 and TRBJ2-4): KAGVTQTPRYLIKTRGQQVTLSCSPISGHRSVSWYQQTPGQGLQFLFEYFSETQRNKGNFPGRFSGRQFSNSRSEMNVSTLELGDSALYLCASSHRTGSDKNIQYFGAGTRLSVL.

This clonotype was counted a few times. V gene TRBV7-3 combines with J gene TRBJ2-7, with 7 nucleotides matching TRBD1. The V gene's germline CDR1 is SGHTA and CDR2 FQGTGA. V trimming: 4 bases; J trimming: 1 base; junction bases outside the gene matches: 4. CDR3 length: 14 amino acids. Written as DNA, the CDR3 is TGTGCCAGCAGCTCGGGACAGAATTCCTACGAGCAGTACTTC. Translated: CASSSGQNSYEQYF.

This clonotype was detected only a few times. V is TRBV12-3 or TRBV12-4 and J is TRBJ2-7; no clear D. Trimming took off 7 bases at V and 0 bases at J, with 4 bases between the two ends. This CDR3 is built from 11 residues. In DNA, the CDR3 is TGTGCCAGCAAAATCTCCTACGAGCAGTACTTC. Its translation is CASKISYEQYF.

V is TRBV4-1 and J is TRBJ2-3, with 7 bases aligning to TRBD1. Per germline, CDR1 MGHRA and CDR2 YSYEKL. V dropped 2 bases and J dropped 7; count of bases not matched to a gene: 3. This CDR3 is built from 13 residues. The CDR3 DNA follows: TGCGCCAGCAGCCAACTACAGGGGAATACGCAGTATTTT. Residues: CASSQLQGNTQYF.

The V and J genes are TRBV7-9 and TRBJ2-6; D might be TRBD2 (6 bases). The ends were cut back, 5 bases at V and 0 bases at J, with 14 bases in the middle. The CDR3 covers 17 residues. The V gene's germline CDR1 is SEHNR and CDR2 FQNEAQ (reference sequence). The CDR3 loop reads CASSQKGGSSGANVLTF. CDR3 coding DNA: TGTGCCAGCAGCCAGAAGGGAGGCAGCTCTGGGGCCAACGTCCTGACTTTC.

In its sample, this clonotype was seen a few times. The J gene is TRBJ1-4, the V gene TRBV6-2 or TRBV6-3; perhaps TRBD1 as D (6 bases). There are 13 residues in the CDR3. Trimming took off 7 bases at V and 3 bases at J, with 9 bases between the two ends. The V gene's germline CDR1 is MNHEY and CDR2 SVGEGT. The DNA of the CDR3 is TGTGCCAGCACCAAGGGGGCTAATGAAAAACTGTTTTTT. Its translation is CASTKGANEKLFF.

This clonotype was observed a few times. The chain employs TRBV7-8 and TRBJ2-6; possible D gene TRBD2, 6 bases. Trimming cost V 1 base and J 2 bases, with 15 bases left between them. CDR3 size: 18 residues. From germline, CDR1 is SGHVS and CDR2 FQNEAQ. The CDR3 here is CASSLERAGRTGANVLTF. The DNA for the CDR3 is TGTGCCAGCAGCTTAGAAAGGGCCGGGAGAACTGGGGCCAACGTCCTGACTTTC.

This clonotype turned up a few times. This chain connects TRBV4-1 to TRBJ2-5; D gene unclear. V dropped 3 bases and J dropped 2 bases, with 7 bases sitting between them. Germline CDR1 MGHRA, CDR2 YSYEKL. The CDR3 is 13 amino acids. The CDR3 sequence is CASSQGRQETQYF. DNA of the CDR3: TGCGCCAGCAGCCAGGGCAGACAAGAGACCCAGTACTTC.

The rearrangement links TRBV10-3 to TRBJ2-7, with TRBD1 matching 10 bases. CDR3 length equals 15 residues. V was clipped by 7 bases and J by 1 base; unmatched bases: 7. Per germline, CDR1 ENHRY and CDR2 SYGVKD. CDR3 sequence: CAIKTGQGISYEQYF. DNA for the CDR3: TGTGCCATCAAGACGGGACAGGGGATATCCTACGAGCAGTACTTC.

This clonotype was recorded a few times. V gene TRBV10-3 combines with J gene TRBJ2-7; D might be TRBD2 (6 bases). Germline V gene sequence: CDR1 ENHRY, CDR2 SYGVKD. This CDR3 contains 13 residues. With 0 bases removed from V and 4 bases from J, the gap between germline ends came to 7 bases. DNA of the CDR3: TGTGCCATCAGTGAGTCGGAGGGGTACGAGCAGTACTTC. Its protein product is CAISESEGYEQYF.

This clonotype showed up just once. J is TRBJ2-3 and V is TRBV12-3 or TRBV12-4; D is ambiguous. V was shortened by 2 bases and J by 0 bases, with 9 bases between the two germline ends. CDR3 size: 15 residues. The CDR3 DNA sequence: TGTGCCAGCAGTTTAAGCCGCCACAGCACAGATACGCAGTATTTT. Its protein is CASSLSRHSTDTQYF.

In its sample, this clonotype was seen many times. The chain employs TRBV5-6 and TRBJ2-1, with 10 positions matching TRBD1. Trimming at V came to 0 bases and at J to 6 bases, leaving 12 bases not matched to a gene. CDR1 is SGHDT and CDR2 is YYEEEE in the germline V gene. The CDR3 extends over 18 amino acids. The CDR3 protein is CASSLERGRDRGVNEQFF. The DNA of the CDR3 is TGTGCCAGCAGCTTGGAAAGGGGGCGGGACAGGGGAGTCAATGAGCAGTTCTTC.

The genes are TRBV6-5 and TRBJ2-3, with D tentatively TRBD1 (5 bases). The CDR3 loop spans 15 amino acids. V lost 2 bases and J lost 2, with 11 bases in between. Per the germline V gene, CDR1 is MNHEY and CDR2 is SVGAGI. The CDR3 DNA sequence: TGTGCCAGCAGTTACCGGGCCAGGGACACAGATACGCAGTATTTT. It specifies CASSYRARDTDTQYF.

This clonotype has only one observation. The rearrangement joins TRBV29-1 to TRBJ2-5, with 12 nucleotides matching TRBD1. CDR3 length: 17 amino acids. Trimming took 0 bases from V and 6 from J; bases not matched to a gene: 11. Germline assignment: CDR1 SQVTM and CDR2 ANQGSEA. As DNA, the CDR3 is TGCAGCGTTGAAGATCGGGGGACAGGGGGCACGGAGAAGACCCAGTACTTC. It is translated as CSVEDRGTGGTEKTQYF.

This clonotype was recorded only once. It may be a read error: a sequence one base away is much more abundant. The J gene is TRBJ1-4, the V gene TRBV7-2; 7 bases line up with TRBD1. The CDR3 covers 15 residues. Germline trimming cut 5 bases from V and 6 bases from J; bases unmatched to any gene: 9. CDR1 and CDR2 from the germline V gene are SGHTA and FQGNSA. CDR3 amino acids: CASSQHRGWDEKLFF. The CDR3 DNA is TGTGCCAGCAGCCAACACAGGGGATGGGATGAAAAACTGTTTTTT.